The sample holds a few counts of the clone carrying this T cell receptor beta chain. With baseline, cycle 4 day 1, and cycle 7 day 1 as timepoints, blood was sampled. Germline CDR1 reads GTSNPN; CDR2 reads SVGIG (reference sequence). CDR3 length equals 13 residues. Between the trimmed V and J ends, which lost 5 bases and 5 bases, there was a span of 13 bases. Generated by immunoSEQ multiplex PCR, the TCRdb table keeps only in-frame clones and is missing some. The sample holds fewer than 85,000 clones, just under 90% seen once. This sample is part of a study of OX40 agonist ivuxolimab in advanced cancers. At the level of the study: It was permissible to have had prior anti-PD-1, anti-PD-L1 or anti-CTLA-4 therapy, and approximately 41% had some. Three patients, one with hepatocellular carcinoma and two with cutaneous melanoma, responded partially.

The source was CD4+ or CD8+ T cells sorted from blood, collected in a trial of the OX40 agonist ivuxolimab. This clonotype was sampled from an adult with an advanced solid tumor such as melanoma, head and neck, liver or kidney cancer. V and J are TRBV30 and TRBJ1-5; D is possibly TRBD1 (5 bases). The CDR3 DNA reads TGTGCCTGGGCCGGGGCCGGGGATCAGCCCCAGCATTTT. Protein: CAWAGAGDQPQHF.